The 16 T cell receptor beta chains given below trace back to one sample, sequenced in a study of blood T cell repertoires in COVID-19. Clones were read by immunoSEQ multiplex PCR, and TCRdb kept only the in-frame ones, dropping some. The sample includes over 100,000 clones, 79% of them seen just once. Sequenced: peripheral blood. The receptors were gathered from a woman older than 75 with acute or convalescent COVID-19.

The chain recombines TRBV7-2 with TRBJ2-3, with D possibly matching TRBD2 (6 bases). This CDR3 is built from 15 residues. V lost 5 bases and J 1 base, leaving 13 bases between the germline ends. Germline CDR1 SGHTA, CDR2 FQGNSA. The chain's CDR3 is CASSPSAGRTDTQYF. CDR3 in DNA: TGTGCCAGCAGCCCTAGTGCGGGGCGCACAGATACGCAGTATTTT.

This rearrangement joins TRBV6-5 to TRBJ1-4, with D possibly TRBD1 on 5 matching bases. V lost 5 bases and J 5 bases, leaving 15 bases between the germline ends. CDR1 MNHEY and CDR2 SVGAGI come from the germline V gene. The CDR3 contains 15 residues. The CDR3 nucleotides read TGTGCCAGCAGTACCCGGACACGACCGAATGAAAAACTGTTTTTT. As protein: CASSTRTRPNEKLFF.

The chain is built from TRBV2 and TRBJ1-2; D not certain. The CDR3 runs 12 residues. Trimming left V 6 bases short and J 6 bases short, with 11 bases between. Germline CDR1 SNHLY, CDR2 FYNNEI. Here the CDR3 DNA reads TGTGCCAGCAGCGCCTTTACAGATGGCTACACCTTC. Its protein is CASSAFTDGYTF.

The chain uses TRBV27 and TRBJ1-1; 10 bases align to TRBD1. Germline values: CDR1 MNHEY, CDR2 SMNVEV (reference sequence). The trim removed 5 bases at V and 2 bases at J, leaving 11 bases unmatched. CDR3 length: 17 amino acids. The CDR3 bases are TGTGCCAGCAGTACGCGACAAGGGACAGGGGCTAACACTGAAGCTTTCTTT. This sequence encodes CASSTRQGTGANTEAFF.

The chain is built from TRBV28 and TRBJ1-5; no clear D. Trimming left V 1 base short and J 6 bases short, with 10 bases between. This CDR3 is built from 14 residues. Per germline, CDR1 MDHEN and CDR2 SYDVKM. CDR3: CASSLLYEGQPQHF. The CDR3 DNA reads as TGTGCCAGCAGTTTATTGTATGAGGGTCAGCCCCAGCATTTT.

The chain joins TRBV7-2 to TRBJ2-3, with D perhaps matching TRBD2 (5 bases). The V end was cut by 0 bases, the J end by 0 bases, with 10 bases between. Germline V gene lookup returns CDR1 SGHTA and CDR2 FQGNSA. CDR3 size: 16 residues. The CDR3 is CASSLASEVSTDTQYF. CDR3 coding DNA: TGTGCCAGCAGCTTAGCATCGGAGGTTAGCACAGATACGCAGTATTTT.

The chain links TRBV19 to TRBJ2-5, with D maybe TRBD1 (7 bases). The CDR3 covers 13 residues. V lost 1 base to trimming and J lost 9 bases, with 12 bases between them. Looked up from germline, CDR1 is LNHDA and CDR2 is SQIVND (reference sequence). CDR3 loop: CASSIGGGTAQYF. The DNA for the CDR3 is TGTGCCAGTAGTATAGGAGGGGGGACAGCCCAGTACTTC.

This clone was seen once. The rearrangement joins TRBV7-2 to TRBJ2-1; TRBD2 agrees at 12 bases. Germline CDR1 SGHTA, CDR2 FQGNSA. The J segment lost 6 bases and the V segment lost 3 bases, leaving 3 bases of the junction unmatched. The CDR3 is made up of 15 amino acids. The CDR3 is CASSFMGLAGNEQFF. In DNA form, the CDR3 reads TGTGCCAGCAGCTTTATGGGACTAGCGGGCAATGAGCAGTTCTTC.

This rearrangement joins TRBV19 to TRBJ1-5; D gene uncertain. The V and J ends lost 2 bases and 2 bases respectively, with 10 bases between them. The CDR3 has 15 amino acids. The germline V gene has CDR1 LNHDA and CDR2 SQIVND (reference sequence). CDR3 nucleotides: TGTGCCAGTAGTATATACGGTTATGGCAATCAGCCCCAGCATTTT. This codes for CASSIYGYGNQPQHF. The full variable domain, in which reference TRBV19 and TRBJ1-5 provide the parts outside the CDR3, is DGGITQSPKYLFRKEGQNVTLSCEQNLNHDAMYWYRQDPGQGLRLIYYSQIVNDFQKGDIAEGYSVSREKKESFPLTVTSAQKNPTAFYLCASSIYGYGNQPQHFGDGTRLSIL.

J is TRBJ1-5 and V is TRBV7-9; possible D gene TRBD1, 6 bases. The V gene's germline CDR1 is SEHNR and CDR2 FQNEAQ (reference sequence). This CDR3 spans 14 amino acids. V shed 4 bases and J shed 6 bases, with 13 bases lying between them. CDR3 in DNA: TGTGCCAGCAGCTCACAGGGCCTCGGTCAGCCCCAGCATTTT. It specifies CASSSQGLGQPQHF.

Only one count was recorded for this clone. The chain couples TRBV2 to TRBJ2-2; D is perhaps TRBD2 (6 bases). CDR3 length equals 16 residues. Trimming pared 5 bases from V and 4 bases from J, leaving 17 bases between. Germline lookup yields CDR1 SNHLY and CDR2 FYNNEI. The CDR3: CASSPAGTSITGELFF. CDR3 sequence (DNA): TGTGCCAGCAGTCCGGCCGGGACTTCGATCACCGGGGAGCTGTTTTTT.

The CDR3 sequence: CASNHRGSGGSPLHF. For the CDR3, the DNA is TGTGCCAGCAACCACAGGGGTTCTGGAGGTTCACCCCTCCACTTT. The gene calls are TRBV6-5 and TRBJ1-6, with 7 positions matching TRBD1. Germline CDR1 reads MNHEY; CDR2 reads SVGAGI. V was pared by 7 bases and J by 9 bases, with 12 bases of the junction left unmatched. The CDR3 totals 15 residues.

The CDR3 DNA reads as TGTGCCACCAGTGATGCAGGGGTCCCTGAAAAACTGTTTTTT. Translating gives CATSDAGVPEKLFF. The V and J genes are TRBV24-1 and TRBJ1-4, with D tentatively TRBD1 (6 bases). The CDR3 has 14 amino acids. CDR1 and CDR2 (germline): KGHDR, SFDVKD. The ends were cut back, 3 bases at V and 7 bases at J, with 11 bases in the middle.

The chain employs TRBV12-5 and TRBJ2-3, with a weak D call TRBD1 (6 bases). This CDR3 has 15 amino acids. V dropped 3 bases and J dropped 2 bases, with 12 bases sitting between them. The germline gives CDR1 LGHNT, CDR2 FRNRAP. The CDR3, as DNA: TGTGCTAGTGGTTTCGATACAGGGATCACAGATACGCAGTATTTT. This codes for CASGFDTGITDTQYF.

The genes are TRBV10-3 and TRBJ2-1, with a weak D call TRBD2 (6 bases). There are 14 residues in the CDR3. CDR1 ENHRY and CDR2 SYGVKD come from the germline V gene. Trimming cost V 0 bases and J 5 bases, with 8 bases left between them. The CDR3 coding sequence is TGTGCCATCAGTGAGTCTAGCGGACACAATGAGCAGTTCTTC. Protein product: CAISESSGHNEQFF.

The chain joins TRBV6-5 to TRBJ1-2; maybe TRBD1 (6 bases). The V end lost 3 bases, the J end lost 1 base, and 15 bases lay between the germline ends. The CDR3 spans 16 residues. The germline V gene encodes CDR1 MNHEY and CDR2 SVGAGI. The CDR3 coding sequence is TGTGCCAGCAGTTATAATGTCCGGACAGTTAACTATGGCTACACCTTC. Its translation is CASSYNVRTVNYGYTF.